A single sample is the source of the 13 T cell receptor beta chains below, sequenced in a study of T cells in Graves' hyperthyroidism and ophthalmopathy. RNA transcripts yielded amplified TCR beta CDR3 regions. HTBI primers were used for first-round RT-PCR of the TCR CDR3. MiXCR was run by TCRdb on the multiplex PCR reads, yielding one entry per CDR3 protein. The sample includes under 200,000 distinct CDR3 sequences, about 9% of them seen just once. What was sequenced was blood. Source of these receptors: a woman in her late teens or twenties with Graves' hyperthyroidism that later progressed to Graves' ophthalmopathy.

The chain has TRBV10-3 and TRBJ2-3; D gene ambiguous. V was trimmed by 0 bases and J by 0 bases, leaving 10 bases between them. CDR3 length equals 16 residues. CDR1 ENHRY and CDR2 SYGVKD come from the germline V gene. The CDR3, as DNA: TGTGCCATCAGTGAGTCGGTAGGCCTGAGCACAGATACGCAGTATTTT. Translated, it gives CAISESVGLSTDTQYF.

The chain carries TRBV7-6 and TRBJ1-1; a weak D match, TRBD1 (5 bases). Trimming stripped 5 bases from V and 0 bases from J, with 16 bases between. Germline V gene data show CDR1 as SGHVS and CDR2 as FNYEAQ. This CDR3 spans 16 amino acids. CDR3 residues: CASSLGGGRVNTEAFF. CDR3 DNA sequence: TGTGCCAGCAGCCTCGGGGGGGGGAGGGTGAACACTGAAGCTTTCTTT.

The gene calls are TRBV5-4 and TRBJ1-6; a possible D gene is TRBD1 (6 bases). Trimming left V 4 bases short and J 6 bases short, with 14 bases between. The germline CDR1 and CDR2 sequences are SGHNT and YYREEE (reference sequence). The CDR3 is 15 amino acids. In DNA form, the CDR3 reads TGTGCCAGCAGCATAGGACAGTGGGTTAATTCACCCCTCCACTTT. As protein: CASSIGQWVNSPLHF.

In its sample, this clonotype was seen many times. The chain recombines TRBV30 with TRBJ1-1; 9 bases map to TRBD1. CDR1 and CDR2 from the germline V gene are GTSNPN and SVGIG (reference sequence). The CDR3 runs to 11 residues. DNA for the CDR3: TGTGGACAGGGGACAGGGCCTGAAGCTTTCTTT. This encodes CGQGTGPEAFF.

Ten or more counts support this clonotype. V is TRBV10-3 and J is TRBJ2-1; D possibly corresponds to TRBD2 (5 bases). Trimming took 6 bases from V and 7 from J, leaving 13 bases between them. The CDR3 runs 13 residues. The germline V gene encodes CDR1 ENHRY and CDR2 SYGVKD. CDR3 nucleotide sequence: TGTGCCATCAGCCCCCGGGAAGATAATGAGCAGTTCTTC. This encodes CAISPREDNEQFF.

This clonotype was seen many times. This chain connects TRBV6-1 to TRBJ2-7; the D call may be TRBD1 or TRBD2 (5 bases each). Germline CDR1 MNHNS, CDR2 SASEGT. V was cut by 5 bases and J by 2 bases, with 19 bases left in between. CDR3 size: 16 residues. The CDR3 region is CASSSDSGEAAYEQYF. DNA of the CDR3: TGTGCCAGCAGTTCCGACAGCGGAGAGGCAGCCTACGAGCAGTACTTC.

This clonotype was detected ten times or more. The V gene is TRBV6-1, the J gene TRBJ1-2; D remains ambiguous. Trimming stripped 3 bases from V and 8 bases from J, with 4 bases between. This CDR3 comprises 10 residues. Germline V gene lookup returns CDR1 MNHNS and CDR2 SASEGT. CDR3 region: CASSDPGYTF. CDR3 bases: TGTGCCAGCAGTGATCCGGGCTACACCTTC.

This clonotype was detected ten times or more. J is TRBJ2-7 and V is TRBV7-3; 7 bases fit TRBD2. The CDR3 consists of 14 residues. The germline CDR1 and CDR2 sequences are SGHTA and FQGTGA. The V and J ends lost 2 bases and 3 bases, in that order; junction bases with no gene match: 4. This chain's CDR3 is CASSLLRELYEQYF. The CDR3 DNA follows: TGTGCCAGCAGCTTATTGCGGGAGCTCTACGAGCAGTACTTC.

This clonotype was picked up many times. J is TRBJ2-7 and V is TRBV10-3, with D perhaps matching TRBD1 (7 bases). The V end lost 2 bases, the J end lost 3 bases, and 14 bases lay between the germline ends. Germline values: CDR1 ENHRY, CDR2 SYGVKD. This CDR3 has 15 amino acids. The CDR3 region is CAISEGGTAFYEQYF. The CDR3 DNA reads TGTGCCATCAGTGAGGGAGGGACAGCCTTCTACGAGCAGTACTTC.

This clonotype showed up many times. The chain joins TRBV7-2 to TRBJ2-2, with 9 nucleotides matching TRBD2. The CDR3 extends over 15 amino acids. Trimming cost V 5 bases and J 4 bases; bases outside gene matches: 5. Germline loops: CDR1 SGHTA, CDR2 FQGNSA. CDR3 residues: CASSPSGRTTGELFF. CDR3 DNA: TGTGCCAGCAGCCCAAGCGGGAGGACCACCGGGGAGCTGTTTTTT.

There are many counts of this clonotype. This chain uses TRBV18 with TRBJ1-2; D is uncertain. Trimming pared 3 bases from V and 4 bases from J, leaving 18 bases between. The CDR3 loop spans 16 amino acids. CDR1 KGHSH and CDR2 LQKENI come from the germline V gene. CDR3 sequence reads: CASSPSEGNPSYGYTF. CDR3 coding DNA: TGTGCCAGCTCACCGTCAGAGGGAAACCCCTCCTATGGCTACACCTTC. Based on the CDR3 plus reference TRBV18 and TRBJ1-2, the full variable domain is NAGVMQNPRHLVRRRGQEARLRCSPMKGHSHVYWYRQLPEEGLKFMVYLQKENIIDESGMPKERFSAEFPKEGPSILRIQQVVRGDSAAYFCASSPSEGNPSYGYTFGSGTRLTVV.

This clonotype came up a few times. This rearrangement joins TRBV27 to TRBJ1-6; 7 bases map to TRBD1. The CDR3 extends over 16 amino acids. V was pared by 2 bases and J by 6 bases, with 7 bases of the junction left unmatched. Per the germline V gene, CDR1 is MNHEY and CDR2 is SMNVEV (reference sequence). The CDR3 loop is CASSLTPGGGNSPLHF. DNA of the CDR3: TGTGCCAGCAGTTTAACCCCAGGGGGAGGTAATTCACCCCTCCACTTT.

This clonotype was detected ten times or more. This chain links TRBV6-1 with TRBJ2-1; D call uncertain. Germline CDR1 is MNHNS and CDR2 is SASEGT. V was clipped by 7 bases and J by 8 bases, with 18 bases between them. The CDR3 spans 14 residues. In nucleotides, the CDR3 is TGTGCCAGCATGCCTAGTTTTTTATTCGATGAGCAGTTCTTC. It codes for CASMPSFLFDEQFF.